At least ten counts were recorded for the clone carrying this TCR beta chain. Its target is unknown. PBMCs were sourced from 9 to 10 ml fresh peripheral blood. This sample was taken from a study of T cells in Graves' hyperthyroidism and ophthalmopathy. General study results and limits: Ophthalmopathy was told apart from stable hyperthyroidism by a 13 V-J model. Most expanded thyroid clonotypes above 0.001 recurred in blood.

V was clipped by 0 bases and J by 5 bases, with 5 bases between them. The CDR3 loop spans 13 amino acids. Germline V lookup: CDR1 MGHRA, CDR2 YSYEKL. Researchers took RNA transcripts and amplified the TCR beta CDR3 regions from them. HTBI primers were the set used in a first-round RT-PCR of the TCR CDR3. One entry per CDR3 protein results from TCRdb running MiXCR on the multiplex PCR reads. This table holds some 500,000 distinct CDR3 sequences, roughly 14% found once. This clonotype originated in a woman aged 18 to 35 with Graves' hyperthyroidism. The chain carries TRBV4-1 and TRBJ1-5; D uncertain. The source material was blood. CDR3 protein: CASSQDTDQPQHF. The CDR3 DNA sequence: TGCGCCAGCAGCCAAGACACGGATCAGCCCCAGCATTTT.